This T cell receptor (beta chain) was recorded in a study of blood T cell repertoires in COVID-19. Study-level background: PBMCs, B-cell-depleted T cells, or T cells provided the cDNA or gDNA that made up the material.

This CDR3 region has 15 residues. CDR1 is SGHVS, CDR2 FQNEAQ, per germline. Deletions cut 1 base from V and 4 bases from J, with 10 bases between. TCRdb's table, derived via immunoSEQ multiplex PCR, lists solely in-frame clones and lacks some. The sample consists of about 170,000 clones, around 82% of them appearing once. Sequenced input: peripheral blood. The chain links TRBV7-8 to TRBJ2-2; D might be TRBD2 (5 bases). The clonotype comes from a woman over 75 with active or convalescent COVID-19. CDR3 nucleotide sequence: TGTGCCAGCAGCTTAGGTCGGACTCCCACCGGGGAGCTGTTTTTT. Protein sequence: CASSLGRTPTGELFF.